These T cell receptor beta chains were read from a single sample in a study of graft-versus-host responses after intestinal transplantation. These receptors have no identified antigens. Assay used: immunoSEQ multiplex PCR; TCRdb lists only in-frame clones, some missing. The sample includes roughly 90,000 clones, just over 90% seen only once; the top ten take roughly 5.6%. This specimen consisted of unstimulated CD8+ T cells sorted from spleen or lymph node cells, obtained before intestinal transplant. The origin of the receptors is a human donor who received an intestinal transplant. CDR3s include the opening cysteine and the closing phenylalanine or tryptophan. Some rows have no size entry. The others give once, few or many, or a class for an expanded clone.

clone size	V gene	J gene	CDR3 protein
-	TRBV1	TRBJ2-7	CTSSHPPLQGGLHEQYF
-	TRBV19	TRBJ2-1	CASSIPGNEQFF
-	TRBV4-1	TRBJ1-5	CASSQVIAAGDSNQPQHF
once	TRBV2	TRBJ1-6	CASSETPGTDNSPLHF
once	TRBV11-3	TRBJ2-1	CASSLDGTLDNEQFF
few	TRBV19	TRBJ1-2	CASRAPGGAYGYTF
-	TRBV5-3	TRBJ2-1	CARSKGLAVDNEQFF
-	TRBV27	TRBJ2-3	CASSTLAGLTDTQYF
once	TRBV7-3	TRBJ2-5	CASSPTGVGEETQYF
-	TRBV7-9	TRBJ2-5	CASSFSGYQETQYF
-	TRBV7-2	TRBJ2-7	CASSSPTSGGYEQYF
-	TRBV4-1	TRBJ1-6	CASSYNGEYNSPLHF
-	TRBV5-6	TRBJ2-1	CASSLRLNWVPSYNEQFF
-	TRBV27	TRBJ2-1	CAISTSSYNEQFF
-	TRBV5-1	TRBJ2-3	CASSLVAWLPRGTDTQYF
-	TRBV28	TRBJ2-5	CASRWDRAISETQYF